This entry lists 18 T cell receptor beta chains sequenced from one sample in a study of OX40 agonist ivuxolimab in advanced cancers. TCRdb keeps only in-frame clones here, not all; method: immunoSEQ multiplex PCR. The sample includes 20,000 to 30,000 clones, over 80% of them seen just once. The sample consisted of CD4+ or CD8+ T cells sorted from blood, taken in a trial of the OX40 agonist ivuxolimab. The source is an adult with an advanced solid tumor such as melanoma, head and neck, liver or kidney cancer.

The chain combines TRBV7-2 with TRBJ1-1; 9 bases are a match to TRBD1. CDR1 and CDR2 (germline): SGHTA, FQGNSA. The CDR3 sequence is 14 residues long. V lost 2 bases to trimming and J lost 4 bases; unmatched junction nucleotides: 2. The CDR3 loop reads CASSLRDRVTEAFF. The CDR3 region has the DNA TGTGCCAGCAGCTTAAGGGACAGGGTCACTGAAGCTTTCTTT.

CDR3 region: CSVAVDNGYTF. Here the CDR3 DNA reads TGCAGCGTTGCCGTGGACAATGGCTACACCTTC. J is TRBJ1-2 and V is TRBV29-1; tentatively, D is TRBD1 (5 bases). The V end was cut by 4 bases, the J end by 6 bases, with 9 bases between. The CDR3 extends over 11 amino acids. Per the germline V gene, CDR1 is SQVTM and CDR2 is ANQGSEA.

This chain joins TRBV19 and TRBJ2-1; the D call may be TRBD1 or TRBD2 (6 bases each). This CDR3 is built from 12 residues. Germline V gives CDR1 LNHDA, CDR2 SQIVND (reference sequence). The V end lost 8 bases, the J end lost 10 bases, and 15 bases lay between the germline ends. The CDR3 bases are TGTGCCAGTCAAGGGGGTCGGGAGGAGCAGTTCTTC. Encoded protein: CASQGGREEQFF.

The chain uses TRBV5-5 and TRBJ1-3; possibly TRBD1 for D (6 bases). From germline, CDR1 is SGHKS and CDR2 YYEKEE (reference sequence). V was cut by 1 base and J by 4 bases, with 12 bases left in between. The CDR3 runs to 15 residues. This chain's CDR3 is CASSLWAGVGNTIYF. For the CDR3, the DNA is TGTGCCAGCAGCTTGTGGGCAGGGGTAGGAAACACCATATATTTT.

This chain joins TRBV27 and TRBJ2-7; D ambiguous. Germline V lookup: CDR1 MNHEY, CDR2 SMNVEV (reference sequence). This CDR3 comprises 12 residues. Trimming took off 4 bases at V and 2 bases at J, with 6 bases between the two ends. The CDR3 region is CASSSSPYEQYF. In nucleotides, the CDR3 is TGTGCCAGCAGTTCCTCCCCCTACGAGCAGTACTTC.

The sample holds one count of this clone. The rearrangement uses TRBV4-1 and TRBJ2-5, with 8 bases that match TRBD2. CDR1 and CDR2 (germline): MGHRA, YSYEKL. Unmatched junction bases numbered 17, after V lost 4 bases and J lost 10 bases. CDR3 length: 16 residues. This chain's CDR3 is CASSPPGLADGGGQYF. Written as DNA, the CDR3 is TGCGCCAGCAGCCCCCCAGGACTAGCCGACGGGGGGGGCCAGTACTTC.

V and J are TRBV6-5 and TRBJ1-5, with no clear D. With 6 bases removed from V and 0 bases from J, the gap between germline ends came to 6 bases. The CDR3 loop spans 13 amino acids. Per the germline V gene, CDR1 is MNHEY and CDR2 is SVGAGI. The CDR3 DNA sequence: TGTGCCAGCAGCTTAAATAGCAATCAGCCCCAGCATTTT. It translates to CASSLNSNQPQHF.

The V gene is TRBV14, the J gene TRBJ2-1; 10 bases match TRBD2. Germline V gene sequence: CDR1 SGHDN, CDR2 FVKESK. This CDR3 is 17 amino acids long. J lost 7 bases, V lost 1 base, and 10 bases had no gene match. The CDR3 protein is CASSQGGIAGGRNEQFF. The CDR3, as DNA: TGTGCCAGCAGCCAAGGCGGAATAGCGGGGGGCCGGAATGAGCAGTTCTTC. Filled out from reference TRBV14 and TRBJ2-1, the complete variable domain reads EAGVTQFPSHSVIEKGQTVTLRCDPISGHDNLYWYRRVMGKEIKFLLHFVKESKQDESGMPNNRFLAERTGGTYSTLKVQPAELEDSGVYFCASSQGGIAGGRNEQFFGPGTRLTVL.

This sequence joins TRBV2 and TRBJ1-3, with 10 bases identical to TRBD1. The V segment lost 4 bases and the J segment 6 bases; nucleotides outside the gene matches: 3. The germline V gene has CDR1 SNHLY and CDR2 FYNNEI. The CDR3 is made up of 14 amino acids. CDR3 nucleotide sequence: TGTGCCAGCAGTGGGGGACAGGGGATAAACACCATATATTTT. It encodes CASSGGQGINTIYF.

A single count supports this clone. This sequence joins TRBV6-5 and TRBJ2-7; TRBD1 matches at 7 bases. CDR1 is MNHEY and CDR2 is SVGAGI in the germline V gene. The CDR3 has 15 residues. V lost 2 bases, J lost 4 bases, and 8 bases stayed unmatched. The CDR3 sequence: CASSYRVGQPYEQYF. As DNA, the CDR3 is TGTGCCAGCAGTTACAGAGTGGGACAGCCATACGAGCAGTACTTC.

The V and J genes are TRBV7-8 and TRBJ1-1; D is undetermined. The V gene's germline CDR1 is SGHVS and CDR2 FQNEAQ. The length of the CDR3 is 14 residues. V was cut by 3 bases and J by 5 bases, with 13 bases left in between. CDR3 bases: TGTGCCAGCAGCTTGGCCTCGGAGGGAACTGAAGCTTTCTTT. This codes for CASSLASEGTEAFF. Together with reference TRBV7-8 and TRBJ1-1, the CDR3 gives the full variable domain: GAGVSQSPRYKVAKRGQDVALRCDPISGHVSLFWYQQALGQGPEFLTYFQNEAQLDKSGLPSDRFFAERPEGSVSTLKIQRTQQEDSAVYLCASSLASEGTEAFFGQGTRLTVV.

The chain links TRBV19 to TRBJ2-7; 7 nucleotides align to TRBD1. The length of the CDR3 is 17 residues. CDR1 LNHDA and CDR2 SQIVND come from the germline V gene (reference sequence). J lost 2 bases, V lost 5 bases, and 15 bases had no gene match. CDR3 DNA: TGTGCCAGTAGTTTCACCCATTCGGGGACAGATCCCTACGAGCAGTACTTC. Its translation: CASSFTHSGTDPYEQYF. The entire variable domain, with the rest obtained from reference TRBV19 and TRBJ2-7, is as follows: DGGITQSPKYLFRKEGQNVTLSCEQNLNHDAMYWYRQDPGQGLRLIYYSQIVNDFQKGDIAEGYSVSREKKESFPLTVTSAQKNPTAFYLCASSFTHSGTDPYEQYFGPGTRLTVT.

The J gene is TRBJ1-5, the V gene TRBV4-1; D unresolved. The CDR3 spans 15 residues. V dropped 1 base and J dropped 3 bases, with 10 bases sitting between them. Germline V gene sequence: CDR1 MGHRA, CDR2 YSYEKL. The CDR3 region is CASSQVTRTNQPQHF. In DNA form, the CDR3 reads TGCGCCAGCAGCCAAGTTACGAGGACCAATCAGCCCCAGCATTTT.

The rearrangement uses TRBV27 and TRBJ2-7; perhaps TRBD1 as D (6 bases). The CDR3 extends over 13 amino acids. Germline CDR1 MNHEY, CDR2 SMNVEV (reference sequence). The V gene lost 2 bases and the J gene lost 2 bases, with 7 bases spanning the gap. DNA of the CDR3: TGTGCCAGCAGTTTACAGGGGCCCTACGAGCAGTACTTC. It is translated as CASSLQGPYEQYF.

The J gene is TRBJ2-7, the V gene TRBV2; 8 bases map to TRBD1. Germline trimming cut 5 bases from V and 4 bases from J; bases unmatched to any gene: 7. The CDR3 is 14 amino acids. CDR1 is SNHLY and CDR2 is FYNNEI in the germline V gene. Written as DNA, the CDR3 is TGTGCCAGCAGTAGGCCAGGGGGCCTGTACGAGCAGTACTTC. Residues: CASSRPGGLYEQYF.

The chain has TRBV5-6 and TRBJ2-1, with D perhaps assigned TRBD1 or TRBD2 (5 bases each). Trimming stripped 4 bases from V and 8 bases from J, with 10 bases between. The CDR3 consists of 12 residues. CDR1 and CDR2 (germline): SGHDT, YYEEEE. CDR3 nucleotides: TGTGCCAGCAGCCCGGGGCCGTATGAGCAGTTCTTC. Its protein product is CASSPGPYEQFF. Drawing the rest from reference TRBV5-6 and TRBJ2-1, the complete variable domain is DAGVTQSPTHLIKTRGQQVTLRCSPKSGHDTVSWYQQALGQGPQFIFQYYEEEERQRGNFPDRFSGHQFPNYSSELNVNALLLGDSALYLCASSPGPYEQFFGPGTRLTVL.

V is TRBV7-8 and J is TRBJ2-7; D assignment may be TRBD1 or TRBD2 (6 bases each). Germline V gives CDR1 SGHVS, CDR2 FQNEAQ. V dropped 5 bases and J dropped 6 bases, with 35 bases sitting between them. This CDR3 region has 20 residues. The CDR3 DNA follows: TGTGCCAGCAGCCCCAATAGGCGCAGGGCGCGGGACACCCAATCGGTCGAGCAGTACTTC. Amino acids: CASSPNRRRARDTQSVEQYF.

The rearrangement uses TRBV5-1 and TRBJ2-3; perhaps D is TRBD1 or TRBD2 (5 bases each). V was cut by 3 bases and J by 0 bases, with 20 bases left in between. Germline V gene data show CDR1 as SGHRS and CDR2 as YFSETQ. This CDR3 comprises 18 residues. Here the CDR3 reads CASSSESGKGASTDTQYF. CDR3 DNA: TGCGCCAGCAGCTCGGAATCCGGGAAAGGGGCTAGCACAGATACGCAGTATTTT.